The 19 T cell receptor beta chains given below trace back to one sample, sequenced in a study of breast tumors, draining lymph nodes, adjacent tissues. Breast cancer patients provided tissue from their axillary draining lymph nodes. TCRdb re-called the multiplex PCR reads with MiXCR, one entry per CDR3 protein. The sample has 200,000 to 300,000 distinct CDR3 sequences, 30% to 35% seen once. Sequencing input: axillary lymph node tissue. Source of these receptors: a female donor with breast cancer. Some clones in this sample may be carry-over from other donors' samples.

Note on this clonotype: A clone one base away is much larger, so this may be a read error. The CDR3 does not end in the conserved phenylalanine or tryptophan, so this is likely a read error. The chain uses TRBV11-2 and TRBJ2-7, with TRBD2 matching 10 bases. CDR1 and CDR2 (germline): SGHAT, FQNNGV. J lost 6 bases, V lost 8 bases, and 7 bases had no gene match. The CDR3 is 13 residues long. This CDR3 is CASLLAGRLEQYL. In DNA form, the CDR3 reads TGTGCCAGCCTACTAGCGGGAAGGCTCGAGCAGTACCTC.

J is TRBJ2-6 and V is TRBV7-2; TRBD2 matches at 14 bases. The V gene end was trimmed by 5 bases and the J gene end by 4 bases; junction bases not matched to a gene: 4. Germline loops: CDR1 SGHTA, CDR2 FQGNSA. The CDR3 is 17 residues long. The DNA of the CDR3 is TGTGCCAGCAGCACGGGGACTAGCGGGAGAGGGGCCAACGTCCTGACTTTC. This gives the protein CASSTGTSGRGANVLTF.

This clonotype came up many times. This rearrangement joins TRBV4-2 to TRBJ2-7; no definite D call. In germline, CDR1 is LGHNA, CDR2 YNFKEQ. The CDR3 is 15 residues long. V lost 1 base to trimming and J lost 6 bases, with 16 bases between them. The CDR3 coding sequence is TGTGCCAGCAGCCAAGGCAGGCAGTTCGTCTCCGAGCAGTACTTC. Translation gives CASSQGRQFVSEQYF.

This clonotype came up a few times. A much larger clone differs by one base, so this may be a read error. This chain uses TRBV12-5 with TRBJ1-2; D call uncertain. The CDR3 contains 12 residues. V gave up 9 bases and J gave up 8 bases, with 16 bases separating them. The germline CDR1 and CDR2 sequences are LGHNT and FRNRAP. CDR3: CASAHGRTGYTF. As DNA, the CDR3 is TGTGCTAGCGCTCACGGGCGCACGGGCTACACCTTC.

To note about this clonotype: Since a much larger clone is just one base distant, this may be a read error. This chain joins TRBV7-9 and TRBJ2-7, with 12 bases matching TRBD2. Germline CDR1 is SEHNR and CDR2 is FQNEAQ (reference sequence). The CDR3 totals 15 residues. The CDR3 sequence: CASYFQTSGRREQHF. CDR3 bases: TGTGCCAGCTACTTCCAGACTAGCGGGAGACGGGAGCAGCACTTC.

This clonotype was seen repeatedly, ten times or more. The V and J genes are TRBV6-5 and TRBJ2-2; no firm D call. The CDR3 has 15 residues. V lost 10 bases to trimming and J lost 2 bases, with 17 bases between them. CDR1 and CDR2 from the germline V gene are MNHEY and SVGAGI. This CDR3 is CATMVALINTGELFF. CDR3 DNA sequence: TGTGCCACCATGGTGGCCCTAATTAACACCGGGGAGCTGTTTTTT.

A remark on this clonotype: The junction shows a germline mismatch at one end, possibly a read error. The gene calls are TRBV7-9 and TRBJ1-2; unclear D gene. This CDR3 contains 15 residues. Germline V gene sequence: CDR1 SEHNR, CDR2 FQNEAQ (reference sequence). The CDR3, as DNA: TGTGCCAGCAGCTTATCCACCTCTTTCCTCTATGGCTACCCCTTC. Translating gives CASSLSTSFLYGYPF.

Notes on this clonotype: With a much larger clone just one base away, this may be a read error. The chain couples TRBV5-1 to TRBJ2-1; D remains ambiguous. Germline CDR1 and CDR2: SGHRS and YFSETQ. CDR3 length: 16 amino acids. The CDR3 coding sequence is TGCGCCAGCAGCTTGGGAGTGAGACTCCTCTACAATGACCAGTTCTTC. This encodes CASSLGVRLLYNDQFF. Drawing the rest from reference TRBV5-1 and TRBJ2-1, the complete variable domain is KAGVTQTPRYLIKTRGQQVTLSCSPISGHRSVSWYQQTPGQGLQFLFEYFSETQRNKGNFPGRFSGRQFSNSRSEMNVSTLELGDSALYLCASSLGVRLLYNDQFFGPGTRLTVL.

Comments on this clonotype: Given a much more abundant clone one base away, this may be a read error. The rearrangement uses TRBV19 and TRBJ2-7, with D possibly being TRBD1 or TRBD2 (5 bases each). This CDR3 has 16 residues. Germline V lookup: CDR1 LNHDA, CDR2 SQIVND (reference sequence). The CDR3 DNA sequence: TGTGCCAGTAGTATACGGTTTCTCGGGGCGGCCTACGGGCAGTACTTC. This encodes CASSIRFLGAAYGQYF.

The chain joins TRBV6-2 or TRBV6-3 to TRBJ1-2; no firm D call. The V end was cut by 7 bases, the J end by 7 bases, with 16 bases between. The CDR3 consists of 13 residues. Germline V gene lookup returns CDR1 MNHEY and CDR2 SVGEGT. The CDR3: CASTPGLGRGYTF. The DNA for the CDR3 is TGTGCCAGCACCCCCGGTCTAGGTCGTGGCTACACCTTC.

This clonotype was counted ten times or more. The chain has TRBV20-1 and TRBJ2-7; a possible D gene is TRBD2 (7 bases). The CDR3 is 12 residues long. Trimming stripped 5 bases from V and 4 bases from J, with 12 bases between. The germline V gene has CDR1 DFQATT and CDR2 SNEGSKA (reference sequence). The CDR3 bases are TGCAGTGCTGAGGGGGAGGGATACGAGCAGTACTTC. It specifies CSAEGEGYEQYF.

The rearrangement joins TRBV27 to TRBJ2-7, with 7 bases lining up with TRBD1. The CDR3 length is 14 residues. The J segment lost 5 bases and the V segment lost 3 bases, leaving 7 bases of the junction unmatched. From germline, CDR1 is MNHEY and CDR2 SMNVEV (reference sequence). The DNA of the CDR3 is TGTGCCAGCAGTTTCCGCAGGGGGTTCAACGAGCAGTACTTC. Amino acids: CASSFRRGFNEQYF.

The table lists this clonotype with many counts. The chain combines TRBV7-2 with TRBJ2-7; the match to TRBD1 covers 8 bases. Germline values: CDR1 SGHTA, CDR2 FQGNSA. The CDR3 runs 14 residues. J was trimmed by 6 bases and V by 5 bases; bases with no gene match: 9. In DNA form, the CDR3 reads TGTGCCAGCAGCCGGACGGGACAGGTTGGCGAGCAGTACTTC. It codes for CASSRTGQVGEQYF.

A remark on this clonotype: A much larger clone differs by one base, so this may be a read error. The chain recombines TRBV20-1 with TRBJ2-6, with a tentative D call TRBD1 (5 bases). The CDR3 loop spans 13 amino acids. Germline CDR1 is DFQATT and CDR2 is SNEGSKA (reference sequence). In nucleotides, the CDR3 is TGCAGTGCTAGCGGGTCTGGGGCCAACGCCCTGACTTTC. Translation gives CSASGSGANALTF.

This clonotype appeared many times. The gene calls are TRBV19 and TRBJ2-2; 11 bases align to TRBD2. The CDR3 spans 16 residues. V gave up 6 bases and J gave up 5 bases; unmatched junction bases: 8. The germline V gene has CDR1 LNHDA and CDR2 SQIVND (reference sequence). CDR3 region: CASRKTSGRGTGELFF. The CDR3 nucleotides are TGTGCCAGTAGGAAAACTAGCGGGAGAGGTACCGGGGAGCTGTTTTTT.

This clonotype was observed at least ten times. The chain joins TRBV6-1 to TRBJ2-1, with 11 bases fitting TRBD2. V shed 6 bases and J 3 bases; nucleotides not matched to a gene: 4. This CDR3 is built from 15 residues. The germline V gene encodes CDR1 MNHNS and CDR2 SASEGT. The CDR3 sequence is CASRGLAANYNEQFF. The CDR3 DNA sequence: TGTGCCAGCAGGGGACTAGCGGCTAACTACAATGAGCAGTTCTTC.

On this clonotype: The junction does not match germline at one end; this may be a read error. J is TRBJ2-7 and V is TRBV6-1; perhaps D is TRBD1 or TRBD2 (5 bases each). Looked up from germline, CDR1 is MNHNS and CDR2 is SASEGT. The CDR3 is 15 residues long. CDR3 in amino acids: CASSLPLWGSYEQHF. DNA of the CDR3: TGTGCCAGCAGTCTCCCCCTTTGGGGGAGCTACGAGCAGCACTTC.

The table lists this clonotype with many counts. This chain joins TRBV2 and TRBJ1-2; unclear D gene. CDR3 length: 15 residues. The germline gives CDR1 SNHLY, CDR2 FYNNEI. Trimming pared 7 bases from V and 4 bases from J, leaving 19 bases between. The CDR3: CASIPGFVGIYGYTF. In DNA, the CDR3 is TGTGCCAGCATTCCCGGCTTTGTTGGGATCTATGGCTACACCTTC.

This clonotype was seen at least ten times. The chain is built from TRBV12-3 or TRBV12-4 and TRBJ2-2; the D gene is possibly TRBD1 (6 bases). V was cut by 6 bases and J by 7 bases, with 15 bases left in between. CDR3 length equals 14 residues. CDR3 residues: CASRGDKFLGELFF. The CDR3 DNA reads as TGTGCCAGCAGGGGGGACAAATTCCTCGGGGAGCTGTTTTTT.